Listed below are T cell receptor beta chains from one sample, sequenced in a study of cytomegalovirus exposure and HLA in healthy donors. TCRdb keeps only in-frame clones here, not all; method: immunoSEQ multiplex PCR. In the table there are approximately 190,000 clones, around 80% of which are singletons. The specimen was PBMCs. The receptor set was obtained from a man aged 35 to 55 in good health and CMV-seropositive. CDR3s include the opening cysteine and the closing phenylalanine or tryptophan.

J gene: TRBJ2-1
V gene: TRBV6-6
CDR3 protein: CASRKTGGVANNEQFF

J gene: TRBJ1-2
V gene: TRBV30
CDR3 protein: CAWSVSHRGHYGYTF

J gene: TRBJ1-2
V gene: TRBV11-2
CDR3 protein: CASSATALYGYTF

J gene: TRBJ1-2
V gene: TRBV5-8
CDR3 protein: CASTMVGLNYGYTF

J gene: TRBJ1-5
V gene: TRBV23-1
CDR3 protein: CASSHLRGPSNQPQHF

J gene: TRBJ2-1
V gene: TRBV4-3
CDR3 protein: CASSGPGGRSYNEQFF

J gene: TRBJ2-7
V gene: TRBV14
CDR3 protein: CASSQVVVVVVDEQYF

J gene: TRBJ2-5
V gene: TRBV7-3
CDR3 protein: CASSNGQGLDF

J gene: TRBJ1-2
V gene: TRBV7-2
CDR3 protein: CASSLAPGQGVYGYTF

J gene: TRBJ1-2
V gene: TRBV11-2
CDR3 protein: CASSPGGGAGGYGYTF

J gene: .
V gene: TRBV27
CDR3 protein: CASSSTGMVYEQYF

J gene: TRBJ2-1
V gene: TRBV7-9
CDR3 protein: CASSSLLAVSYNEQFF

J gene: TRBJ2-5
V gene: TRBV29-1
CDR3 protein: CSVLLAGETQYF

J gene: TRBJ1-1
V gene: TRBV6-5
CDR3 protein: CASRYQGRNTEAFF

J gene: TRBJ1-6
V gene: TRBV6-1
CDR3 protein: CASRTESGAPLHF

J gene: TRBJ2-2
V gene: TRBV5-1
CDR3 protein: CASSLAAGGSGELFF

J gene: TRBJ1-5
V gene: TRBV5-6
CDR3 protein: CASSFRVERNQPQHF

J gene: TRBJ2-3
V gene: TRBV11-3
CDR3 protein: CASSSDRGGTDTQYF

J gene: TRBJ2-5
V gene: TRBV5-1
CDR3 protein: CASSSTTGLETQYF

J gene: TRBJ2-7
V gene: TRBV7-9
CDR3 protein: CASSLAVREQYF

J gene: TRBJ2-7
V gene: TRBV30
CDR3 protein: CAGRDRGKYEQYF

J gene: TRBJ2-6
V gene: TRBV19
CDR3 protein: CASSIDVSGANVLTF

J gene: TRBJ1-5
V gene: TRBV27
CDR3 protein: CASSRGGIEPQHF

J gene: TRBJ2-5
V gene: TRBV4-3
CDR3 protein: CASSQLTGGTETQYF

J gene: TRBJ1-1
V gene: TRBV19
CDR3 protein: CASSIPTGQGARGTEAFF

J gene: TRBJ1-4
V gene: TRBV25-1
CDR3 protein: CASSDRTDRGGEKLFF

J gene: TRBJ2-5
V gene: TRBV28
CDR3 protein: CASRPEGGPETQYF

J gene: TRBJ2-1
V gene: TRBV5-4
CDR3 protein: CASSPEASGGRNEQFF

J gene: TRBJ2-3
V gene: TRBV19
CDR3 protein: CASSIGSLGVDTQYF

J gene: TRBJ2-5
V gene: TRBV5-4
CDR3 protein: CASSYRAGGSETQYF

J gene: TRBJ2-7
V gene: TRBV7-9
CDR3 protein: CASSLEAGGAYEQYF

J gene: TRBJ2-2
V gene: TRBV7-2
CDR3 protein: CASSPTSGGATGELFF

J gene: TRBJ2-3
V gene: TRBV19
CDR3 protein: CASSTRGVGTDTQYF

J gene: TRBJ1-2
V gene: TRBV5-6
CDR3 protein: CASSPGTGEPLGYGYTF

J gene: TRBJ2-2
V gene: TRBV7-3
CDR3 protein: CASSFRPGLTRAGELFF

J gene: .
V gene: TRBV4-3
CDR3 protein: CASSQDGSSSYEQYF

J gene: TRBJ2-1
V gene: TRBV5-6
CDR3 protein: CASSLIPGQVPYEQFF

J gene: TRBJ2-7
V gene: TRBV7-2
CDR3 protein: CASSFNRYDEQYF

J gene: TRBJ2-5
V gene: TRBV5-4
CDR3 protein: CASTGRDRETQYF

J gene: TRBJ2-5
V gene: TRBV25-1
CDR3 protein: CATFGTEETQYF